These 5 T cell receptor beta chains originate from one sample sequenced in a study of response to subunit inactivated influenza vaccine listed by TCRdb under 2018. The library was made by RT-PCR. Sequencing relied on an Illumina HiSeq 2500. The public reads were reanalyzed by TCRdb: fastp trimming at Q25, MiXCR alignment, in-frame beta chains only. Each record represents a unique CDR3 protein, reported with the most common genes and DNA among its rows. The table for this sample lists a few hundred thousand distinct CDR3 sequences; 21% of them were counted only once. Approximately 10% of the sample comes from the top ten. The source material was PBMCs from blood, sampled around 22 months after vaccination. The source is a man between 50 and 69 years old who received an inactivated influenza vaccine. Donor details come from another sample of the same person, matched by shared clones.

The chain recombines TRBV28 with TRBJ1-1; TRBD1 matches 7 bases. The V gene end was trimmed by 4 bases and the J gene end by 6 bases; junction bases not matched to a gene: 5. CDR3 size: 13 residues. Per the germline V gene, CDR1 is MDHEN and CDR2 is SYDVKM. CDR3 protein: CASSSGGVAEAFF. The DNA for the CDR3 is TGTGCCAGCAGTTCAGGGGGGGTAGCTGAAGCTTTCTTT.

The CDR3 region has the DNA TGCGCCAGCAGCCGAGACTCAGGGTGGGATAATTCACCCCTCCACTTT. The encoded protein is CASSRDSGWDNSPLHF. The chain has TRBV4-3 and TRBJ1-6, with D possibly matching TRBD1 (5 bases). The CDR3 contains 16 residues. Trimming removed 4 bases at V and 5 bases at J, with 15 bases between. Germline CDR1 is LGHNA and CDR2 is YSLEER.

The chain joins TRBV7-2 to TRBJ1-4, with D unclear. Germline V gives CDR1 SGHTA, CDR2 FQGNSA. CDR3 size: 14 residues. Trimming removed 4 bases from V and 1 base from J, with 7 bases in between. CDR3 in amino acids: CASSSQGTNEKLFF. CDR3 DNA: TGTGCCAGCAGCTCCCAAGGAACTAATGAAAAACTGTTTTTT.

This clonotype was counted ten times or more. CDR3 region: CSVASAGLKETQYF. CDR3 sequence (DNA): TGCAGCGTTGCGTCAGCGGGGCTCAAAGAGACCCAGTACTTC. This rearrangement joins TRBV29-1 to TRBJ2-5; TRBD2 matches 7 bases. V dropped 4 bases and J dropped 3; count of bases not matched to a gene: 8. CDR3 size: 14 residues. Germline V gives CDR1 SQVTM, CDR2 ANQGSEA.

The chain employs TRBV28 and TRBJ1-2, with D perhaps matching TRBD1 (6 bases). Trimming removed 8 bases from V and 2 bases from J, with 12 bases in between. The CDR3 spans 13 residues. Germline CDR1 and CDR2: MDHEN and SYDVKM. Here the CDR3 DNA reads TGTGCCAGCCGTCAGGGGACGAACTATGGCTACACCTTC. Protein: CASRQGTNYGYTF.